Listed here is a single T cell receptor (beta chain). Its antigen is not known. These data are taken from a study of T-cell memory formation after mild COVID-19. Study background: The study found TCR clusters largely donor specific. Whole-study findings and limits: The authors did not confirm SARS-CoV-2 specificity of second-wave clones peaking day 37. The finding that pre-infection memory included some responding clones suggested that cross-reactive memory joined.

Constant-segment primers were used for 5'RACE, and the resulting TCR alpha and TCR beta cDNA libraries carried sample barcodes and UMIs. TCRdb analysed the 5' RACE reads with MiXCR anew, one entry per CDR3 protein. Of 470,000 or so distinct CDR3 sequences listed, around 20% are singletons. CDR1 and CDR2 from the germline V gene are SGHVS and FNYEAQ. V dropped 5 bases and J dropped 4; count of bases not matched to a gene: 9. The CDR3 is made up of 15 amino acids. The chain is built from TRBV7-6 and TRBJ2-5; 8 nucleotides match TRBD1. This TCR was recovered from an adult woman who had mild COVID-19 (a few samples of this study predate the infection). Cell type and time point are not known. The sample taken for sequencing was PBMCs or a T cell subset sorted from them (not recorded which). Written as DNA, the CDR3 is TGTGCCAGCAGCAACTCATTGGACAGGGCAGAGACCCAGTACTTC. Its translation: CASSNSLDRAETQYF. The full variable domain, completed using reference TRBV7-6 and TRBJ2-5, is GAGVSQSPRYKVTKRGQDVALRCDPISGHVSLYWYRQALGQGPEFLTYFNYEAQQDKSGLPNDRFSAERPEGSISTLTIQRTEQRDSAMYRCASSNSLDRAETQYFGPGTRLLVL.